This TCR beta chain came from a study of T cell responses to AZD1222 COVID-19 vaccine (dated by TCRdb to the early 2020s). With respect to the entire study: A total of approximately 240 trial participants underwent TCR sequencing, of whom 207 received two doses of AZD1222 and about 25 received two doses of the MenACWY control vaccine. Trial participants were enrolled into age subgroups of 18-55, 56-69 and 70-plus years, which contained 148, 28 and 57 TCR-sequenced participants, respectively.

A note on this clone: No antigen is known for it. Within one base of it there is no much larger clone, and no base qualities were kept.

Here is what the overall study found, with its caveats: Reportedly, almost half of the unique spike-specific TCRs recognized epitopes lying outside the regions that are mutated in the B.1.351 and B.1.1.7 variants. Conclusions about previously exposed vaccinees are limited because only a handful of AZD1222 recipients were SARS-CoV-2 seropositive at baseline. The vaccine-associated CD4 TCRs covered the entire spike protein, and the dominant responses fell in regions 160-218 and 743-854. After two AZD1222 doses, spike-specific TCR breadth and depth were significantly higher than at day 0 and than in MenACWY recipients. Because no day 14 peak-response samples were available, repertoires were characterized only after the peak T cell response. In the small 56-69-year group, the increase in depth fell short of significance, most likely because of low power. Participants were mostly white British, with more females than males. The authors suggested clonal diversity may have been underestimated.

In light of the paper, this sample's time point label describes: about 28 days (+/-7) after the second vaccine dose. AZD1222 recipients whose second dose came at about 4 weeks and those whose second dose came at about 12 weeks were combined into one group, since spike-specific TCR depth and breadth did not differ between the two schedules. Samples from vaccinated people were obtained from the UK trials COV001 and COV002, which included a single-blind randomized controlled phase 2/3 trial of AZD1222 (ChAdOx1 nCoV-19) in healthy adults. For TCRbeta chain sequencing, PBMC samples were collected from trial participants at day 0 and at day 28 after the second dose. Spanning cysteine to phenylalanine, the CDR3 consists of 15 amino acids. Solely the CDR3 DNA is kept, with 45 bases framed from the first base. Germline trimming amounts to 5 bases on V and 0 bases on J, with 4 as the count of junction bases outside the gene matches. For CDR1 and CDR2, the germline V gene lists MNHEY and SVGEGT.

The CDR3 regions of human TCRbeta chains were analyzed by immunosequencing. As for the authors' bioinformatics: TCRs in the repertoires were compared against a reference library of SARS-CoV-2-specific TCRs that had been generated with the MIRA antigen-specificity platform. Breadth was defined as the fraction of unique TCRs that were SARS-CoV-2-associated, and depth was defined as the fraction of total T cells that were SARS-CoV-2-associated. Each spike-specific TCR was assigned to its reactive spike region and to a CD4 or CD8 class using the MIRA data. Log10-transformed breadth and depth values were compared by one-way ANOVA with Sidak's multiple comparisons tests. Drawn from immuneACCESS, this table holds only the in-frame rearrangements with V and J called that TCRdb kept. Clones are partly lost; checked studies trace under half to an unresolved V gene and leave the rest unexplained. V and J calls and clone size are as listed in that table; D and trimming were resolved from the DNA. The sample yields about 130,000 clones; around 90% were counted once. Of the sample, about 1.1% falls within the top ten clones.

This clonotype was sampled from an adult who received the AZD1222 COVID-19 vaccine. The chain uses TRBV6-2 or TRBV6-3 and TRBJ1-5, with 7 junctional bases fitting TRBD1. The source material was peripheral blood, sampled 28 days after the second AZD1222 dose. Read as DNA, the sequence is TGTGCCAGCAGTAGGAGGGGGCCTAGCAATCAGCCCCAGCATTTT. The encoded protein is CASSRRGPSNQPQHF.